These 7 T cell receptor beta chains share one sample of origin, sequenced in a study of cytomegalovirus exposure and HLA in healthy donors. Vbeta (60) and Jbeta (13) primers were used in the PCR. TCRdb's table, derived via immunoSEQ multiplex PCR, lists solely in-frame clones and lacks some. The data hold about 97,000 clones, with 55% to 80% observed a single time. Sequencing was done on a sample of PBMCs. These receptors all come from a human donor in good health.

V is TRBV28 and J is TRBJ2-7; TRBD2 aligns across 14 bases. The CDR3 runs to 17 residues. The germline V gene encodes CDR1 MDHEN and CDR2 SYDVKM. Trimming at V came to 4 bases and at J to 9 bases, leaving 14 bases not matched to a gene. The CDR3 region has the DNA TGTGCCAGCAGTTCACCGGGACTAGCGGGAGTAGCGGGCGCGCAGTACTTC. Translated, it gives CASSSPGLAGVAGAQYF.

V is TRBV4-2 and J is TRBJ2-3, with 9 bases matching TRBD1. V lost 3 bases, J lost 4 bases, and 5 bases stayed unmatched. Germline CDR1 is LGHNA and CDR2 is YNFKEQ. This CDR3 region has 15 residues. The CDR3 protein is CASSQPGQGADTQYF. The CDR3 DNA reads as TGTGCCAGCAGCCAGCCGGGACAGGGTGCAGATACGCAGTATTTT.

The rearrangement joins TRBV7-2 to TRBJ1-1, with a weak D call TRBD1 (5 bases). The CDR3 covers 15 residues. Germline CDR1 reads SGHTA; CDR2 reads FQGNSA. With 1 base removed from V and 4 bases from J, the gap between germline ends came to 13 bases. Here the CDR3 reads CASSLGGTGGTEAFF. CDR3 sequence (DNA): TGTGCCAGCAGCTTAGGGGGCACGGGTGGCACTGAAGCTTTCTTT. Variable domain in full (rest from reference TRBV7-2 and TRBJ1-1): GAGVSQSPSNKVTEKGKDVELRCDPISGHTALYWYRQSLGQGLEFLIYFQGNSAPDKSGLPSDRFSAERTGGSVSTLTIQRTQQEDSAVYLCASSLGGTGGTEAFFGQGTRLTVV.

The rearrangement links TRBV2 to TRBJ2-5; D gene unclear. In germline, CDR1 is SNHLY, CDR2 FYNNEI. CDR3 length equals 15 residues. Deletions cut 3 bases from V and 0 bases from J, with 11 bases between. The CDR3 here is CASSDQATDQETQYF. DNA of the CDR3: TGTGCCAGCAGTGACCAAGCGACCGACCAAGAGACCCAGTACTTC.

V and J are TRBV10-3 and TRBJ2-6, with a tentative D call TRBD2 (5 bases). V was pared by 10 bases and J by 1 base, with 20 bases between. Germline V CDR1 and CDR2: ENHRY, SYGVKD. CDR3 length equals 17 residues. CDR3 residues: CATGTGSGTSGANVLTF. Written as DNA, the CDR3 is TGTGCCACCGGAACGGGGTCAGGTACTTCTGGGGCCAACGTCCTGACTTTC.

V and J are TRBV11-2 and TRBJ2-1; TRBD2 matches at 13 bases. With 5 bases clipped from V and 7 bases from J, the junction kept 2 bases outside the gene matches. Germline V CDR1 and CDR2: SGHAT, FQNNGV. There are 14 residues in the CDR3. The CDR3 loop reads CASSTSGRGNEQFF. CDR3 DNA: TGTGCCAGCAGCACTAGCGGGAGGGGGAATGAGCAGTTCTTC.

The chain carries TRBV18 and TRBJ2-5; tentative D call: TRBD2 (5 bases). There are 14 residues in the CDR3. V gave up 2 bases and J gave up 4 bases, with 11 bases separating them. Looked up from germline, CDR1 is KGHSH and CDR2 is LQKENI. CDR3 sequence: CASSPAGNRETQYF. DNA of the CDR3: TGTGCCAGCTCACCAGCGGGCAACAGAGAGACCCAGTACTTC.